This TCR beta chain was recorded in a study of CD8+CD57+ T cells in acquired aplastic anemia. Across the whole study: Sorted CD4+ and CD8+ cells yielded DNA averaging around 3.2 ug. Average CD4+ read depth in healthy donors was about 9.8 million reads. Study-wide results and caveats: CD8+ Simpson's diversity showed no significant patient-control difference.

This clonotype was recorded once. Its antigen is unidentified. This may stem from a read error, because a much larger clone lies one nucleotide away. For CDR3 and TCR beta VDJ profiling, genomic DNA was the template used. TCRdb used MiXCR to reprocess the reads, holding one entry per CDR3 protein. The sample consists of hundreds of thousands of distinct CDR3 sequences, about 70% of them appearing once. Germline V CDR1 and CDR2: MNHEY, SVGEGT. The CDR3 loop spans 13 amino acids. The TCR was taken from a human donor in good health, serving as a control. The rearrangement uses TRBV6-2 or TRBV6-3 and TRBJ2-3, with D perhaps matching TRBD2 (5 bases). The sample consisted of sorted CD4+, CD8+, or CD8+CD57+ T cells (not recorded which) from PBMCs. The DNA for the CDR3 is TGTGCCAGCAGTTACCCGGGGATCGATACGCAGTGTTTT. Its protein is CASSYPGIDTQCF.